The subject of this entry is one TCR beta chain. It has no known antigen specificity. Base qualities are not at hand, and no much larger clone is one base apart. V sheds 4 bases and J sheds 5 bases, leaving 11 bases between their ends. From a lookup of the germline V gene, CDR1 and CDR2 are SGDLS and YYNGEE. The CDR3 measures 13 amino acids from cysteine to phenylalanine. Only the CDR3 DNA is retained, 39 bases long and in frame from the first base. The Qiagen DNeasy kit was used to extract genomic DNA from unsorted PBMCs and from the negatively selected CD4+ and CD8+ fractions. TCR beta CDR3 regions were subjected to amplification by immunoSEQ multiplex PCR with primers that anneal to V and J segments. A synthetic immune receptor repertoire was used to minimize amplification bias, and any remaining bias was removed computationally after sequencing. As for how the authors treated the data: Custom Python scripts were used to quantify repertoire diversity as the Shannon entropy index. The unsorted, CD4+ and CD8+ repertoires were each analyzed separately, with the exception of combined analyses, where CD4+ and CD8+ sequences were merged in silico. Clonal expansion was defined as a frequency increase of at least 2-fold after treatment compared with C1D1, and clones undetected at baseline were assigned a pseudocount of 0.5. Clones with 0 or 1 copy at C1D1 were defined as singleton clones, while clones with 2 or more copies were defined as non-singleton clones. By matching protein sequences in sorted samples from the same patient, clones expanded in unsorted samples were annotated as CD4+, CD8+ or unknown. Wilcoxon tests on paired samples were used to test changes in diversity from C1D1 to C4D1. TCRdb obtained this table from immuneACCESS and retained in-frame rearrangements with V and J assigned. These tables miss some clones; where compared with another copy, unresolved V genes account for less than half of the shortfall, and the remainder is unexplained. V and J calls and clone size are copied from that table; D and trimming were computed from the DNA. The sample contains 25,000 to 35,000 clones, roughly four fifths of them found a single time. Approximately 0.8% of the sample rests with the top ten.

This sample was included in a study of PD-1 blockade in classical Hodgkin lymphoma (dated by TCRdb to 2020 to 2022). Regarding the research as a whole: Nivolumab dosing was 3 mg/kg intravenously every 2 weeks, continuing until either disease progression or unacceptable toxicity. The study used CyTOF and TCR beta sequencing to define a peripheral blood immune signature of response to PD-1 blockade in classical Hodgkin lymphoma.

The time point label of this sample denotes: cycle 4 day 1 (C4D1), after more than five weeks of nivolumab. Relapse after autologous stem cell transplantation had occurred in all trial patients, and cohorts A, B and C were distinguished by prior brentuximab vedotin exposure. A Miltenyi CD4+ T cell isolation kit was used for magnetic negative selection to purify CD4+ T cells from thawed PBMCs. A total of under 70 patients with relapsed/refractory classical Hodgkin lymphoma made up the trial cohort, and each patient's best overall response was complete response, partial response or progressive disease. In the multi-cohort phase II CheckMate 205 trial, trial patients received single-agent nivolumab. An independent review committee assessed best overall response by applying the 2007 International Working Group response criteria. Trial PBMCs were collected just before the start of nivolumab (C1D1) and during therapy at cycle 2 day 1 and cycle 4 day 1. Peripheral blood was collected in 8 mL Vacutainer Cell Preparation Tubes, from which PBMCs were isolated by centrifugation and then cryopreserved. Purified CD4+ and CD8+ fractions were prepared only for cases in which an additional PBMC sample was available. On LS columns in a quadroMACS separator, the magnetically labelled cells were depleted, and the flow-through was collected as the purified fraction.

Results the study describes overall, beyond this receptor: The study was limited to a single clinical trial cohort, and causes of repertoire differences, possibly disease activity or prior therapy, remained undefined. CD4+ but not CD8+ TCR diversity rose significantly by C4D1 (p=0.0027 vs p=0.16), most apparent in complete responders (p=0.02). Diversity was lower in patients who began nivolumab less than 1 year after ASCT, so these patients were left out of later analyses to avoid confounding by immune reconstitution. Baseline TCR diversity was reported to be lower in newly diagnosed patients than in healthy donors and to be lower still in relapsed/refractory patients. Among trial patients, those achieving complete response had baseline diversity similar to that of newly diagnosed patients, while diversity was significantly lower in partial responders and progressors.

This chain joins TRBV9 to TRBJ2-3; TRBD2 is a possible D gene, resting on 6 matching bases. The TCR was taken from a human donor with classical Hodgkin lymphoma. Here the sequenced sample was CD4+ T cells from blood, taken before the fourth cycle of nivolumab. The nucleotide sequence reads TGTGCCAGCAGCACGGGAGTGGGAGATACGCAGTATTTT. The resulting protein is CASSTGVGDTQYF.